Below, 7 T cell receptor beta chains from the same sample are listed, as sequenced in a study of PD-1 blockade in classical Hodgkin lymphoma. Each patient's relapse followed autologous stem cell transplantation, and brentuximab vedotin exposure varied. Some clones are missing from TCRdb's copy, which holds only in-frame ones; the method was immunoSEQ multiplex PCR. The sample contains 80,000 to 100,000 clones, more than 90% of which appear only once. Sequencing was performed on peripheral blood mononuclear cells (PBMCs), taken at baseline. The receptor source for this set is a human donor with classical Hodgkin lymphoma.

The chain joins TRBV5-1 to TRBJ1-1, with D tentatively TRBD1 (5 bases). Germline lookup yields CDR1 SGHRS and CDR2 YFSETQ. The V end lost 0 bases, the J end lost 1 base, and 10 bases lay between the germline ends. The CDR3 is 15 amino acids. DNA of the CDR3: TGCGCCAGCAGCTTGGGGGGGGGAGGGAACACTGAAGCTTTCTTT. It translates to CASSLGGGGNTEAFF.

CDR3 residues: CSARLVYEQYF. As DNA, the CDR3 is TGCAGTGCTAGACTCGTCTACGAGCAGTACTTC. The V call is TRBV20-1, the J call TRBJ2-7, with unresolved D. The CDR3 has 11 amino acids. V lost 2 bases and J lost 3, with 5 bases in between. CDR1 is DFQATT, CDR2 SNEGSKA, per germline (reference sequence).

The chain combines TRBV6-5 with TRBJ2-2, with D perhaps matching TRBD2 (5 bases). V was shortened by 0 bases and J by 0 bases, with 8 bases between the two germline ends. Germline V gene lookup returns CDR1 MNHEY and CDR2 SVGAGI. CDR3 length equals 16 residues. DNA of the CDR3: TGTGCCAGCAGTTACTCTTTACTAGCGAACACCGGGGAGCTGTTTTTT. Protein: CASSYSLLANTGELFF.

The chain couples TRBV6-6 to TRBJ2-7; no clear D. CDR1 is MNHNY and CDR2 is SVGAGI in the germline V gene (reference sequence). V shed 2 bases and J shed 1 base, with 12 bases lying between them. The CDR3 length is 15 residues. The DNA for the CDR3 is TGTGCCAGCAGTTACCTACGGATGGGATCCTACGAGCAGTACTTC. Its translation is CASSYLRMGSYEQYF.

The chain links TRBV9 to TRBJ2-7; perhaps D is TRBD1 or TRBD2 (6 bases each). The CDR3 consists of 14 residues. V dropped 0 bases and J dropped 3 bases, with 10 bases sitting between them. Germline V gene data show CDR1 as SGDLS and CDR2 as YYNGEE. CDR3 in DNA: TGTGCCAGCAGCGTAGACGGGGGCCACTACGAGCAGTACTTC. Residues: CASSVDGGHYEQYF. The full variable domain, its missing parts supplied by reference TRBV9 and TRBJ2-7, is DSGVTQTPKHLITATGQRVTLRCSPRSGDLSVYWYQQSLDQGLQFLIQYYNGEERAKGNILERFSAQQFPDLHSELNLSSLELGDSALYFCASSVDGGHYEQYFGPGTRLTVT.

The chain links TRBV9 to TRBJ1-1, with TRBD1 identical over 12 bases. Unmatched junction bases numbered 6, after V lost 0 bases and J lost 3 bases. This CDR3 is 17 amino acids long. CDR1 and CDR2 (germline): SGDLS, YYNGEE. The CDR3 region has the DNA TGTGCCAGCAGCGTAGAGGGACAGGGGGCGCTTGACACTGAAGCTTTCTTT. Amino acid sequence: CASSVEGQGALDTEAFF.

This chain uses TRBV2 with TRBJ2-5; D might be TRBD2 (5 bases). This CDR3 has 14 residues. Trimming took off 3 bases at V and 7 bases at J, with 15 bases between the two ends. Germline lookup yields CDR1 SNHLY and CDR2 FYNNEI. The CDR3 spells CASSDRTGVGTQYF. CDR3 DNA: TGTGCCAGCAGTGATCGTACCGGGGTAGGGACCCAGTACTTC.